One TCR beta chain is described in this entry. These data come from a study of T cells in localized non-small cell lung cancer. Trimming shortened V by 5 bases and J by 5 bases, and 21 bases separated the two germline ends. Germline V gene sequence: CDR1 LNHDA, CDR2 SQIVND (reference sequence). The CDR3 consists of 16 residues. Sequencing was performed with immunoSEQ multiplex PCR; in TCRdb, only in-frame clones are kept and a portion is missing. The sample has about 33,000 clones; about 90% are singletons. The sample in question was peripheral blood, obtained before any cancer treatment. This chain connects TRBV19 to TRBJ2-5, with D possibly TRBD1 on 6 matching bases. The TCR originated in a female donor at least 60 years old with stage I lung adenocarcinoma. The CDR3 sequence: CASSPRAQGLQETQYF. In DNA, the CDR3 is TGTGCCAGTAGTCCCAGGGCACAGGGATTACAGGAGACCCAGTACTTC.